The subject of this entry is one T cell receptor (beta chain). Its matching antigen is unknown. This sample stems from a study of breast tumors, draining lymph nodes, adjacent tissues. Points from the study as a whole: Data only fit, rather than demonstrated, lymph node origin of most tumor T cells. Compared with basal-like, luminal-like tumors shared significantly more repertoire with nontumor tissue.

Between the trimmed V and J ends, which lost 3 bases and 2 bases, there was a span of 14 bases. The CDR3 is 15 residues long. CDR1 is SGDLS, CDR2 YYNGEE, per germline. Each CDR3 protein gets one entry after TCRdb re-called the multiplex PCR reads with MiXCR. The table has tens of thousands of distinct CDR3 sequences, about 41% seen once. V and J are TRBV9 and TRBJ1-2; D is ambiguous. The sequence derives from a female donor with breast cancer. Some clones in this sample may be carry-over from other donors' samples. The specimen sequenced was breast tumor tissue. The CDR3 protein is CASSGYLVSNYGYTF. In nucleotides, the CDR3 is TGTGCCAGCAGCGGTTACTTAGTCTCGAACTATGGCTACACCTTC.